The source of this TCR beta chain is a study of cytomegalovirus exposure and HLA in healthy donors (TCRdb year 2017). In the study overall: An earlier analysis of several hundred of the donors reported over 250 Gb of sequence data and about 120 million unique TCR beta sequences obtained from about 200 million T cells. Across roughly 420 genotyped donors of the cohort, an average of roughly 230,000 unique TCR beta nucleotide sequences per donor were sequenced, and roughly 20% of those sequences were non-productive. A later genetic analysis took genome-wide SNP genotypes for about 55% of the roughly 670 donors and used that subset as a discovery cohort. Donor age, sex, ethnicity and CMV serostatus were collected together with the repertoire data. Class I and class II HLA loci were covered by the typing at four-digit resolution. The T cell repertoires of 666 subjects were profiled by immunosequencing and related to cytomegalovirus serostatus. To predict cytomegalovirus infection status, the study brought together high-throughput TCR immunosequencing, statistical association of individual TCRs with disease status, and machine learning. Roughly 5 DR-DQ haplotypes were handled as single units for association and clustering, since linkage in the cohort was strong. The later analysis used no new phenotypic data to find candidate immune exposures, relying instead on TCR beta sequences and their occurrence across donors. The genetic ancestry cluster associated with self-reported Caucasian donors included about 81% of the approximately 400 genotyped donors. All discovery cohort repertoires had been generated on a single sequencing platform. In a later analysis, previously published TCR beta repertoires from fewer than 750 donors were re-analyzed and high-resolution HLA genotyping was added so that TCR occurrence patterns could be studied. The number of donors typed differed by locus, with about 629-630 for A, B, C, DRB1 and DQB1, roughly 520 for DQA1, 600 to 610 for DPA1, and approximately 470 for DPB1. About 310 gigabases of sequencing data and tens of millions of unique TCR sequences were included in an early release covering about 700 HLA-typed donors. Besides the first cohort of some 670 subjects, a separate validation cohort made up of some 110 different subjects was used. The study was designed to test whether signatures of past pathogen exposure could be identified by cataloging public T cell receptors. To decide whether each TCR beta V gene segment behaved as functional or pseudogenic, an earlier analysis of approximately 620 of the donors relied on high-throughput TCR beta sequencing.

Libraries were constructed by the immunoSEQ multiplex PCR assay. For the multiplex PCR, a mixture combining 60 forward primers for TCR Vbeta segments and 13 reverse primers for TCR Jbeta segments was used. A multiplex PCR assay on genomic DNA amplified the CDR3 region of rearranged TCR beta genes. Amplified TCR beta libraries were sequenced as 87-base-pair reads on the Illumina HiSeq System. Per the authors' processing: A later analysis counted tens of millions of unique TCR beta chains across the 600 to 850 repertoires, and roughly 9.9 million of these chains were shared by at least two donors. A nearest-neighbor algorithm error-corrected the raw reads and collapsed the reads into unique sequences, merging closely related sequences to remove PCR and sequencing errors. Alignment of CDR3 sequences to IMGT reference sequences was used to assign V, D and J gene segments. For a sequence to be retained, a match of at least six nucleotides to both a V gene segment and a J gene segment was required. Rearrangements were called productive when the CDR3 lacked stop codons and stayed in frame with V and J; all others were non-productive. CDR3 was defined by IMGT convention, running from the second conserved V-encoded cysteine to the conserved J-encoded phenylalanine. Sequences without an unambiguous match to a single V gene segment were excluded from the earlier analysis of 450 to 650 of the donors. An earlier analysis of a few hundred of the donors called V segments functional above 56.7% productive rearrangements and segregating when the between-donor standard deviation exceeded 5%. A statistical classification framework was developed to diagnose cytomegalovirus status using the catalog of TCR beta chain sequences. A later analysis assigned V and J genes by comparing TCR nucleotide sequences with IMGT/GENE-DB human TR gene sequences. The TCRdist pipeline was used in a later analysis to assign CDR3 sequences and most-parsimonious VDJ recombination scenarios. A later analysis defined each TCR beta chain by its CDR3 amino acid sequence plus V-gene family, and excluded reads lacking a unique V-gene family. A later analysis removed nearly 600 highly shared, low-generation-probability nucleotide sequences to deal with suspected cross-contamination and a sequencing artifact. In a later analysis, a clonal expansion index was calculated for each public chain from normalized within-repertoire ranks of inferred template counts. A later analysis computed generation probabilities with a VDJ recombination model fitted to out-of-frame rearrangements, and checked the results against IGoR. In a later analysis, TCR-TCR, TCR-HLA and TCR-CMV co-occurrence was scored with hypergeometric tests, and a repertoire-size bias correction was applied to TCR pairs. To estimate false discovery rates, a later analysis permuted the HLA or CMV assignments 20 times. A later analysis grouped co-occurring TCRs with DBSCAN, adding TCRdist sequence similarity when clustering within HLA-allele-positive subsets. Repertoires with fewer than 30,000 or more than 120,000 public chains, plus five repertoires with anomalous nucleotide sharing, were excluded from co-occurrence clustering. TCRdb obtained this table from immuneACCESS and retained in-frame rearrangements with V and J assigned. These tables miss some clones; where compared with another copy, unresolved V genes account for less than half of the shortfall, and the remainder is unexplained. That table is the source of V, J and clone size, and D and trimming were worked out from the DNA. The sample records tens of thousands of clones, less than 70% of which are singletons. The leading ten clones occupy 20% to 25% of the sample.

In the case of this clone: What this receptor recognizes is not known. The record has no base qualities; no much larger clone is one base away.

Overall results and qualifications from the work: Immune exposure information for the cohort was limited to CMV serostatus. The cohort was sequenced for TCR beta chains only, and without alpha or paired-chain data the features that could be detected were limited. Linkage disequilibrium might explain the correlated functional status among segregating V segments, but an unknown experimental factor could not be excluded. The classifier was reported to diagnose cytomegalovirus status with high specificity and sensitivity in both the original cohort and the validation cohort. A cluster of highly shared sequence variants was judged likely to be a technical artifact of the sequencing pipeline. Compared with equally common non-associated chains, HLA-associated TCR beta chains in a later analysis were more clonally expanded and had lower generation probabilities. A total of around 150 TCR beta chains were listed by the study as associated with cytomegalovirus. According to a later analysis, most CMV-associated TCR beta chains appeared to be HLA-restricted, and the HLA associations seemed to be driven largely by CMV exposure. Most TCR sequences were seen in very few donors, while some public TCRs were found in many individuals. Because HLA typing was unavailable for some donors at each locus, only the typed subset was used in association tests. According to a later analysis, TCR association rates differed among HLA loci, with DRB1 alleles showing the most associated TCRs and HLA-C alleles showing the fewest. Sequencing depth was assumed to be roughly uniform across donors in the presence/absence analyses, though that assumption may not hold. According to a later analysis, parvovirus B19, influenza, CMV and Epstein-Barr virus appeared linked to several top co-occurrence clusters. A further reported finding was that TCR beta sequences accurately predicted the HLA-A and HLA-B alleles for most subjects in the first cohort. Some IMGT-functional V segments, including TRBV6-2 and TRBV6-3, could not be distinguished by the 87-base-pair reads and were therefore excluded. The earlier analysis of around 600 of the donors excluded roughly 17 rarely observed V segments, including chromosome 9 orphons, because counts were too low. In vitro tests confirmed that a few of the cytomegalovirus-associated TCR beta chains recognize cytomegalovirus antigens. In an earlier analysis of fewer than 750 of the donors, most TCR beta V segments were observed in productive rearrangements about 90% or about 30% of the time, broadly matching IMGT annotations. According to a later genetic analysis, donors in an Asian-associated ancestry cluster had fewer N-insertions in productive TCRs than the approximately 670-donor mean. The authors suggested that the approach could potentially be generalized to other disease states and immunological phenotypes. An association between a missense DCLRE1C variant and V-gene and J-gene trimming of TCR beta chains was found in a later genetic analysis and replicated in an independent cohort. At a false discovery rate of 0.05, a later analysis linked approximately 18,000 TCR beta sequences to specific HLA alleles. When HLA alleles, especially DR and DQ, strongly co-occurred, TCR associations were difficult to assign to individual alleles.

From cysteine to phenylalanine, the CDR3 is 14 amino acids long. Only CDR3 DNA is held: 42 bases, read in frame from base 1. The trim is 5 bases for V and 2 bases for J, with a gap of 12 bases between the germline ends. CDR1 and CDR2 are drawn from the germline V gene: SGHTA, FQGNSA. The cohort consisted of fewer than 700 healthy bone marrow donors. All cohort members were sampled while nominally healthy, although unrecorded immune exposures were likely present. The donor was CMV seropositive and was included in the group of 250 to 350 seropositive cohort members. Each donor provided a peripheral blood sample, and peripheral blood mononuclear cells were used for TCR beta sequencing. Genomic DNA extraction from the blood cell samples was performed with the Qiagen DNeasy Blood Extraction Kit.

The sequenced sample consisted of PBMCs. The rearrangement combines TRBV7-2 with TRBJ2-5; the D gene is perhaps TRBD2, from 5 matching bases. The receptor was isolated from a man aged 50-59 years in good health and CMV-seropositive. The nucleotides are TGTGCCAGCAGCCGAGGGAGTAATCAAGAGACCCAGTACTTC. The translation is CASSRGSNQETQYF.